One and the same sample provided the 21 T cell receptor beta chains below, sequenced in a study of beta chain features in type 1 diabetes. cDNA synthesis used the whole RNA isolate, giving expressed TCRB sequences. TCRdb's table, derived via immunoSEQ multiplex PCR, lists solely in-frame clones and lacks some. Of roughly 330,000 clones listed, 8% to 13% are singletons. The sequenced sample was naive CD4+ T cells from blood. The receptors come from a woman aged 25 to 39 in good health.

This clone was detected only a few times. The V gene is TRBV7-3, the J gene TRBJ2-1; unclear D gene. The germline V gene has CDR1 SGHTA and CDR2 FQGTGA. Trimming took 1 base from V and 9 from J, leaving 13 bases between them. The CDR3 is 14 residues long. The DNA of the CDR3 is TGTGCCAGCAGCTTAAACCTTATAGCTGGTGAGCAGTTCTTC. Its protein product is CASSLNLIAGEQFF.

This rearrangement joins TRBV30 to TRBJ2-5, with D maybe TRBD2 (6 bases). The DNA end is a closer match to TRBJ2-7, so the J assignment may be wrong. CDR3 length equals 12 residues. CDR1 and CDR2 from the germline V gene are GTSNPN and SVGIG (reference sequence). The CDR3 here is CAWGRLSYEQYF. The CDR3 DNA follows: TGTGCCTGGGGGAGGCTCTCCTACGAGCAGTACTTC.

V is TRBV4-1 and J is TRBJ2-7; 10 bases fit TRBD2. Trimming took 4 bases from V and 0 from J; bases not matched to a gene: 12. The CDR3 is 18 residues long. Germline V gene lookup returns CDR1 MGHRA and CDR2 YSYEKL. CDR3 residues: CASSLGRRTSGTSYEQYF. DNA of the CDR3: TGCGCCAGCAGCCTTGGCCGACGGACTAGCGGCACCTCCTACGAGCAGTACTTC.

This clone came up a few times. This sequence joins TRBV7-2 and TRBJ2-5; 12 bases are shared with TRBD2. This CDR3 has 15 residues. CDR1 is SGHTA and CDR2 is FQGNSA in the germline V gene. V was clipped by 5 bases and J by 5 bases; unmatched bases: 6. The CDR3 sequence is CASSPGTSGFETQYF. The CDR3 bases are TGTGCCAGCAGCCCAGGGACTAGCGGGTTCGAGACCCAGTACTTC.

The CDR3: CASGLGSGVETQYF. The DNA of the CDR3 is TGTGCTAGTGGTTTGGGTTCAGGGGTGGAGACCCAGTACTTC. The chain joins TRBV12-5 to TRBJ2-5; D might be TRBD1 (6 bases). CDR1 is LGHNT and CDR2 is FRNRAP in the germline V gene. V was clipped by 1 base and J by 5 bases, with 11 bases between them. The CDR3 length is 14 residues.

This clone has just a few counts. The chain employs TRBV7-9 and TRBJ2-1; tentatively, D is TRBD2 (6 bases). CDR1 and CDR2 from the germline V gene are SEHNR and FQNEAQ (reference sequence). Trimming took off 9 bases at V and 0 bases at J, with 12 bases between the two ends. This CDR3 spans 14 amino acids. The CDR3 DNA is TGTGCCAGTCGGGACTGGAACTCCTACAATGAGCAGTTCTTC. It codes for CASRDWNSYNEQFF.

This clone was seen a few times. The V gene is TRBV11-2, the J gene TRBJ2-2; weak D call: TRBD1 (5 bases). The germline gives CDR1 SGHAT, CDR2 FQNNGV. The V end was cut by 8 bases, the J end by 6 bases, with 10 bases between. There are 12 residues in the CDR3. CDR3 amino acids: CASSKGAGELFF. CDR3 bases: TGTGCCAGCTCAAAAGGGGCCGGGGAGCTGTTTTTT. Combining the CDR3 with reference TRBV11-2 and TRBJ2-2 gives the whole variable domain EAGVAQSPRYKIIEKRQSVAFWCNPISGHATLYWYQQILGQGPKLLIQFQNNGVVDDSQLPKDRFSAERLKGVDSTLKIQPAKLEDSAVYLCASSKGAGELFFGEGSRLTVL.

In its sample, this clone was seen once. The chain combines TRBV30 with TRBJ1-6; weak D call: TRBD1 (5 bases). The V end was cut by 0 bases, the J end by 10 bases, with 13 bases between. The CDR3 is made up of 14 amino acids. Germline V gene sequence: CDR1 GTSNPN, CDR2 SVGIG (reference sequence). The CDR3 nucleotides read TGTGCCTGGAGTGTACGGGGGAGAGGCTCACCCCTCCACTTT. It is translated as CAWSVRGRGSPLHF.

There are a few counts of this clone. The V gene is TRBV9, the J gene TRBJ1-3, with unresolved D. CDR3 size: 15 residues. V lost 3 bases and J lost 0, with 10 bases in between. CDR1 and CDR2 from the germline V gene are SGDLS and YYNGEE. The DNA of the CDR3 is TGTGCCAGCAGCGCAGAAGCGATCTCTGGAAACACCATATATTTT. Translation: CASSAEAISGNTIYF. The whole variable domain, filled in from reference TRBV9 and TRBJ1-3, reads DSGVTQTPKHLITATGQRVTLRCSPRSGDLSVYWYQQSLDQGLQFLIQYYNGEERAKGNILERFSAQQFPDLHSELNLSSLELGDSALYFCASSAEAISGNTIYFGEGSWLTVV.

This clone has a handful of counts. The chain's CDR3 is CASSQLGFGERYF. The DNA for the CDR3 is TGCGCCAGCAGCCAGTTGGGGTTTGGGGAGCGGTACTTC. The chain links TRBV4-1 to TRBJ2-4; D is perhaps TRBD2 (5 bases). This CDR3 is 13 amino acids long. With 3 bases removed from V and 15 bases from J, the gap between germline ends came to 18 bases. Germline CDR1 is MGHRA and CDR2 is YSYEKL.

The chain has TRBV28 and TRBJ2-7; tentative D call: TRBD2 (5 bases). This CDR3 comprises 16 residues. Deletions cut 4 bases from V and 0 bases from J, with 16 bases between. CDR1 is MDHEN and CDR2 is SYDVKM in the germline V gene. The CDR3 loop reads CASSSPPSPSSYEQYF. For the CDR3, the DNA is TGTGCCAGCAGTTCCCCCCCTAGCCCCAGCTCCTACGAGCAGTACTTC.

This chain uses TRBV11-1 with TRBJ2-3; D might be TRBD2 (5 bases). This CDR3 is built from 14 residues. The germline V and J ends were trimmed by 5 bases and 5 bases, with 14 bases remaining between them. Germline CDR1 SGHAT, CDR2 FQDESV (reference sequence). Here the CDR3 DNA reads TGTGCCAGCAGCCCGGACTGGGCGGGAGATACGCAGTATTTT. Protein: CASSPDWAGDTQYF.

This clone turned up a few times. The chain uses TRBV4-3 and TRBJ2-2, with 10 bases matching TRBD2. CDR1 and CDR2 from the germline V gene are LGHNA and YSLEER. This CDR3 has 16 residues. The V gene end was trimmed by 2 bases and the J gene end by 6 bases; junction bases not matched to a gene: 6. The CDR3 DNA is TGCGCCAGCAGCCAACTAGCGGGGGCTTTCTCCGGGGAGCTGTTTTTT. Its translation is CASSQLAGAFSGELFF.

The chain carries TRBV28 and TRBJ1-2; D remains ambiguous. The CDR3 runs 15 residues. In germline, CDR1 is MDHEN, CDR2 SYDVKM. The V end was cut by 3 bases, the J end by 4 bases, with 15 bases between. CDR3 sequence (DNA): TGTGCCAGCAGTTTCCCCGAAGCCCTCGGCTATGGCTACACCTTC. This encodes CASSFPEALGYGYTF.

This chain joins TRBV28 and TRBJ2-1, with 7 bases lining up with TRBD1. The CDR3 runs to 16 residues. V gave up 5 bases and J gave up 6 bases; unmatched junction bases: 13. Germline CDR1 reads MDHEN; CDR2 reads SYDVKM. The CDR3 protein is CASSVLGGLTGNEQFF. The CDR3 DNA is TGTGCCAGCAGTGTTTTAGGGGGCCTGACAGGCAATGAGCAGTTCTTC.

This clone was recorded a few times. J is TRBJ2-5 and V is TRBV10-3, with D hard to call. Trimming removed 3 bases at V and 5 bases at J, with 13 bases between. The length of the CDR3 is 14 residues. Germline-derived CDR1 and CDR2 are ENHRY and SYGVKD. The CDR3 nucleotides read TGTGCCATCAGTGACGATGTAACGGGTGAGACCCAGTACTTC. Amino acids: CAISDDVTGETQYF.

This clone was recorded a few times. This chain links TRBV27 with TRBJ2-1; D remains ambiguous. Germline V gene lookup returns CDR1 MNHEY and CDR2 SMNVEV (reference sequence). V was cut by 1 base and J by 2 bases, with 9 bases left in between. The CDR3 contains 15 residues. The CDR3 DNA reads TGTGCCAGCAGTTTATTCGGAGCTCCCTACAATGAGCAGTTCTTC. Its protein product is CASSLFGAPYNEQFF.

The chain is built from TRBV5-1 and TRBJ2-2, with D tentatively TRBD1 (5 bases). Trimming cost V 5 bases and J 5 bases, with 19 bases left between them. CDR3 size: 16 residues. Germline loops: CDR1 SGHRS, CDR2 YFSETQ. The CDR3 loop is CASRTQGFLRTGELFF. The CDR3 nucleotides read TGCGCCAGCAGGACGCAGGGATTCCTACGGACCGGGGAGCTGTTTTTT.

The rearrangement joins TRBV6-5 to TRBJ1-5; D gene unclear. V lost 6 bases to trimming and J lost 7 bases, with 10 bases between them. The CDR3 totals 12 residues. Germline V gene sequence: CDR1 MNHEY, CDR2 SVGAGI. This chain's CDR3 is CASRDGNQPQHF. The CDR3 bases are TGTGCCAGCAGAGACGGGAACCAGCCCCAGCATTTT.

This clone has more than one count but fewer than ten. V is TRBV7-2 and J is TRBJ2-7; 8 nucleotides align to TRBD1. Trimming cost V 6 bases and J 3 bases; bases outside gene matches: 7. This CDR3 contains 14 residues. Germline V gene data show CDR1 as SGHTA and CDR2 as FQGNSA. The CDR3, as DNA: TGTGCCAGCAGATCAGGACAGGGCATCTACGAGCAGTACTTC. Protein product: CASRSGQGIYEQYF.

Only a few counts were recorded for this clone. The chain links TRBV5-1 to TRBJ2-5; D possibly corresponds to TRBD1 (5 bases). V was pared by 4 bases and J by 0 bases, with 10 bases between. Germline V gene data show CDR1 as SGHRS and CDR2 as YFSETQ. The CDR3 runs 14 residues. The CDR3 DNA reads as TGCGCCAGCAGCCTAGGACACCACCAAGAGACCCAGTACTTC. Its translation is CASSLGHHQETQYF.